A selection of T cell receptor beta chains follows, all from one sample in a study of blood T cell repertoires in COVID-19. Measured with immunoSEQ multiplex PCR; TCRdb has only the in-frame clones, and not every one. Of 150,000 to 200,000 clones listed, about 79% are singletons. The sequencing sample was made of PBMCs or T cells enriched from blood (not recorded which). These receptors all stem from a man aged 50 to 59 who had recovered from COVID-19. Each CDR3 is given with its conserved first and last residue. Each record gives: J gene, clone size, V gene, CDR3 protein. The size entry is marked missing in some rows and otherwise reads once, few, many or a size class.

TRBJ1-6	-	TRBV3-1/TRBV3-2	CASSLKAGQGTSPLHF
TRBJ1-5	few	TRBV6-4	CASSEGGGQPQHF
TRBJ1-5	-	TRBV4-1	CASSQERTQDQPQHF
TRBJ2-1	-	TRBV10-3	CAISGGTGVNEQFF
TRBJ1-5	-	TRBV19	CASSAGNPGRSNQPQHF
TRBJ1-5	-	TRBV6-1	CASSEWGLTGQPQHF
TRBJ2-7	-	TRBV2	CASSRTGVAYEQYF
TRBJ2-1	-	TRBV10-2	CASSPPTGTSYNEQFF
TRBJ2-3	-	TRBV6-5	CASTRLGSGGDTQYF
TRBJ1-5	-	TRBV9	CASSVEGHPFQPQHF
TRBJ1-1	-	TRBV19	CASSRLRDRGSVDTEAFF
TRBJ1-1	-	TRBV7-9	CASSIRGGDTEAFF
TRBJ1-3	-	TRBV6-5	CASTQSQFGNTIYF
TRBJ2-7	-	TRBV5-1	CASSSPDRGLYEQYF
TRBJ1-1	-	TRBV5-1	CASSLGGGSGGTEAFF
TRBJ2-6	-	TRBV27	CASSLSYLLDSGANVLTF
TRBJ1-2	-	TRBV27	CASSLLGQGAWGYTF
TRBJ2-2	-	TRBV5-4	CASRGQNTGELFF
TRBJ1-1	-	TRBV14	CASSQVRDTEAFF
TRBJ1-2	-	TRBV7-8	CASSWDSNYGYTF
TRBJ2-3	-	TRBV10-2	CASSEWGVSTDTQYF
TRBJ2-1	-	TRBV5-6	CASSFLVMYNEQFF
TRBJ2-7	few	TRBV28	CASSYRYEQYF
TRBJ1-1	-	TRBV7-9	CASSLDVDRAEAFF
TRBJ1-1	-	TRBV2	CASSGGQFTEAFF
TRBJ2-3	-	TRBV14	CASSWRSGKDTQYF
TRBJ2-7	-	TRBV2	CASVGQGNSYEQYF
TRBJ2-5	-	TRBV7-8	CASSYSSGGIQETQYF
TRBJ2-2	-	TRBV29-1	CSVEPGTGGSGELFF
TRBJ2-7	-	TRBV28	CASLAGQFAYEQYF
TRBJ2-1	-	TRBV5-1	CASSLVAAGGLPSYNEQFF
TRBJ1-1	-	TRBV10-1	CASSESRDTRRFEAFF
TRBJ1-2	-	TRBV10-3	CALKPGQGAGGYTF
TRBJ2-7	-	TRBV18	CASSRGPSDEQYF
TRBJ1-1	-	TRBV6-9	CASSRTGKTEAFF
TRBJ1-5	-	TRBV6-5	CASRDVGAGDQPQHF
TRBJ1-5	-	TRBV4-1	CASSQGQVSNQPQHF